This T cell receptor beta chain was sequenced in a study of blood T cells in healthy people across ages. Findings and limits, study-wide: The study found TCR beta diversity correlated strongly with naive T cell percentage. Roughly linearly, TCR beta diversity per million T cells fell as age increased.

As for this clonotype: Its antigen is undetermined.

The study recruited healthy Caucasian donors from Russia who were aged roughly 6 to 90. Per individual sample, total RNA of at least 6 micrograms was extracted. Using a J-beta primer mix together with a sample-barcoded 5' primer, a second PCR was run for about 7 to 12 cycles. From the 5' RACE reads, TCRdb called clonotypes with MiXCR, one entry per CDR3 protein. The repertoire holds more than 700,000 distinct CDR3 sequences, 50% to 65% seen once, with around 40% in the top ten. Sequenced input: blood. This clonotype was sampled from a man at least 80 years old in good health.

CDR3 residues: CASSLTQGGEQYF. The DNA for the CDR3 is TGTGCCAGCAGTTTAACACAGGGAGGGGAGCAGTACTTC. The V gene is TRBV12-3 or TRBV12-4, the J gene TRBJ2-4; the D gene is possibly TRBD2 (7 bases). The CDR3 covers 13 residues. Trimming shortened V by 2 bases and J by 13 bases, and 15 bases separated the two germline ends.